This T cell receptor beta chain was retrieved from a study of lymphopenia after photon versus proton radiotherapy. Regarding this clone: Its specificity is not known.

Study results and caveats: After lymphocyte nadir, photon-treated repertoires showed oligoclonal expansion, especially CD8+ Temra. Photon-treated patients lost naive T cells and TCR diversity; proton-treated stayed stable. In patients who died, overall survival fell as post-nadir TCR diversity dropped more.

The protocol was immunoSEQ multiplex PCR, while the TCRdb copy is restricted to in-frame clones and leaves out a portion. The table has 150,000 to 200,000 clones, 88% seen once. The source material was peripheral blood, sampled from a patient treated with photon-based radiotherapy. The sequence was collected from a man in his fifties or sixties with gastric cancer.

CDR3 residues: CASSSQRGFSYEQYF. The CDR3 DNA is TGCGCCAGCAGCTCCCAGCGGGGGTTCTCCTACGAGCAGTACTTC. This chain connects TRBV5-1 to TRBJ2-7, with 8 bases matching TRBD2. The CDR3 covers 15 residues. Trimming cost V 3 bases and J 0 bases; bases outside gene matches: 5. Germline assignment: CDR1 SGHRS and CDR2 YFSETQ.